This T cell receptor beta chain was sequenced in a study of blood T cell repertoires in COVID-19. The cohort comprised adults aged 18 to 89 years residing in 24 US areas. This CDR3 comprises 16 residues. CDR1 is GTSNPN and CDR2 is SVGIG in the germline V gene (reference sequence). V gave up 0 bases and J gave up 3 bases; unmatched junction bases: 9. TCRdb's table, derived via immunoSEQ multiplex PCR, lists solely in-frame clones and lacks some. The sample includes roughly 290,000 clones, about nine tenths seen only once; the top ten take around 1.7%. The genes are TRBV30 and TRBJ2-3; 7 bases are a match to TRBD2. Source material: PBMCs or T cells enriched from blood (not recorded which). This TCR was recovered from a woman aged 40 to 50 who had recovered from COVID-19. The CDR3 DNA sequence: TGTGCCTGGAGTGTATTTGGTGGGAGGGTTACAGATACGCAGTATTTT. It is translated as CAWSVFGGRVTDTQYF.